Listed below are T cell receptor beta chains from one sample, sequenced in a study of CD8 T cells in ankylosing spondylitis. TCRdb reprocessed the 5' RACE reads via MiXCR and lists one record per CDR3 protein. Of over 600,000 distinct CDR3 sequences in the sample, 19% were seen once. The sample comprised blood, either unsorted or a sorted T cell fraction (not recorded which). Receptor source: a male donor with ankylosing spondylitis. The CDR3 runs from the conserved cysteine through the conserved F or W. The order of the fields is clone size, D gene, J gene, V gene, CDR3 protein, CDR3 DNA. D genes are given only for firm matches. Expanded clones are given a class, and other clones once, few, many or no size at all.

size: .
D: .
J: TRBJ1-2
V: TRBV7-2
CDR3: CASGQNYGYTF
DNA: TGTGCCAGCGGACAGAACTATGGCTACACCTTC

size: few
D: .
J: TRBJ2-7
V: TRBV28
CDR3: CASRKMEYEQYF
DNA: TGTGCCAGCAGGAAAATGGAATACGAGCAGTACTTC

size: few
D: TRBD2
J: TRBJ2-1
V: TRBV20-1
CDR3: CSGGGRHYNEQFF
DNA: TGCAGTGGTGGCGGGAGACATTACAATGAGCAGTTCTTC

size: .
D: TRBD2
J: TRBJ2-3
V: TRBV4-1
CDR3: CASRGVGGSGDTQYF
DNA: TGCGCCAGCAGGGGGGTGGGCGGGAGTGGAGATACGCAGTATTTT

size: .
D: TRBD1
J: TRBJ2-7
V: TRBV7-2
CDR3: CASSPDRVTSYEQYF
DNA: TGTGCCAGCAGCCCGGACAGGGTAACGTCCTACGAGCAGTACTTC

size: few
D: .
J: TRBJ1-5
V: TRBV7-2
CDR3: CASSLVGEGLGQPQHF
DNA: TGTGCCAGCAGCTTAGTAGGAGAGGGGTTGGGGCAGCCCCAGCATTTT

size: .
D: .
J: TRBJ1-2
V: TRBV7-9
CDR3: CASSTDPVKANYGYTF
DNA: TGTGCCAGCAGCACAGATCCGGTCAAAGCTAACTATGGCTACACCTTC

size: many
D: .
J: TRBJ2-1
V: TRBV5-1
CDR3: CASSLTSHNEQFF
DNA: TGCGCCAGCAGCTTGACTAGCCACAATGAGCAGTTCTTC

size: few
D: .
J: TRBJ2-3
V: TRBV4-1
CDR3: CASSQQATQRLGDTQYF
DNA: TGCGCCAGCAGCCAACAGGCCACCCAGCGTTTGGGAGATACGCAGTATTTT

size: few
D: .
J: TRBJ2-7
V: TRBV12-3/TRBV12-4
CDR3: CASSPPKRPPYEQYF
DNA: TGTGCCAGCAGTCCCCCTAAGAGACCTCCCTACGAGCAGTACTTC

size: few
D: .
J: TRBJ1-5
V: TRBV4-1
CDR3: CASSQDWQYQPQHF
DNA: TGCGCCAGCAGCCAAGATTGGCAGTATCAGCCCCAGCATTTT

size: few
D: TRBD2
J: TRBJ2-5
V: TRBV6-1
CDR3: CASIQAGLAGVLETQYF
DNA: TGTGCCAGCATCCAGGCGGGACTAGCGGGGGTGTTGGAGACCCAGTACTTC

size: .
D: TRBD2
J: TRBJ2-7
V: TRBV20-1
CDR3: CSAGGTTYYEQYF
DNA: TGCAGTGCTGGGGGGACTACCTACTACGAGCAGTACTTC

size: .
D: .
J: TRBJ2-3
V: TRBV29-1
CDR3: CSVEFWGASGTDTQYF
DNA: TGCAGCGTTGAATTTTGGGGGGCGAGTGGCACAGATACGCAGTATTTT

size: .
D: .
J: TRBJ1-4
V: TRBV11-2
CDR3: CASSGGENEKLFF
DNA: TGTGCCAGCAGTGGGGGGGAGAATGAAAAACTGTTTTTT

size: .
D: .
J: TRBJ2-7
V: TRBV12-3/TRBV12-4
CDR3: CASSLSSAPYEQYF
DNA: TGTGCCAGCAGCCTCAGCTCGGCCCCCTACGAGCAGTACTTC

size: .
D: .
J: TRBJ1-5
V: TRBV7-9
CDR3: CASLIGGQADQPQHF
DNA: TGTGCCAGCCTGATAGGGGGGCAGGCGGATCAGCCCCAGCATTTT

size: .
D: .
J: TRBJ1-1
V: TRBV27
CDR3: CASSLSGIGFIGNTEAFF
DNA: TGTGCCAGCAGTTTATCAGGGATCGGATTTATTGGGAACACTGAAGCTTTCTTT

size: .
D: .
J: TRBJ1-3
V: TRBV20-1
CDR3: CSAREVAGNTIYF
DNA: TGCAGTGCTAGAGAGGTTGCTGGAAACACCATATATTTT

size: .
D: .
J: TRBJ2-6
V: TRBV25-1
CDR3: CASSEIVSNVLTF
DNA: TGTGCCAGCAGTGAAATAGTGTCCAACGTCCTGACTTTC

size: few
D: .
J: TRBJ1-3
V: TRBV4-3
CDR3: CASSPGHPSSGNTIYF
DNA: TGCGCCAGCAGCCCGGGACATCCAAGCTCTGGAAACACCATATATTTT

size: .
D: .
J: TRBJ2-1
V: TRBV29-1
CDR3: CSVEEGSGSSYNEQFF
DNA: TGCAGCGTTGAAGAGGGGTCAGGAAGCTCCTACAATGAGCAGTTCTTC

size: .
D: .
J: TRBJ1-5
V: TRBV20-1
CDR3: CSASRGNSNQPQHF
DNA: TGCAGTGCTAGTCGGGGAAATAGCAATCAGCCCCAGCATTTT

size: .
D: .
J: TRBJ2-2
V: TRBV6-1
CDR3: CASTSGKKGPYGELFF
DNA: TGTGCCAGCACCTCGGGAAAAAAGGGGCCCTATGGGGAGCTGTTTTTT

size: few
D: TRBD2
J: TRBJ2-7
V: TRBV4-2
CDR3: CASSQDPAGSFEQYF
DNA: TGTGCCAGCAGCCAAGATCCAGCGGGGTCTTTCGAGCAGTACTTC

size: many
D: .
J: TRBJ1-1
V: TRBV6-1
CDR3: CASSEGTVPEAFF
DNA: TGTGCCAGCAGTGAGGGAACAGTACCTGAAGCTTTCTTT

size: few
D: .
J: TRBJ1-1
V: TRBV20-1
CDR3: CSARGSAQANTEAFF
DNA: TGCAGTGCTAGAGGCTCGGCACAGGCTAACACTGAAGCTTTCTTT

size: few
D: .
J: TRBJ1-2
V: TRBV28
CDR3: CASSFVSEGGYTF
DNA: TGTGCCAGCAGTTTCGTCAGCGAGGGAGGCTACACCTTC

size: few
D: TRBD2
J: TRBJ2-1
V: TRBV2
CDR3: CASGVQRGSSYNEQFF
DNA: TGTGCCAGCGGGGTCCAGCGGGGGAGCTCCTACAATGAGCAGTTCTTC

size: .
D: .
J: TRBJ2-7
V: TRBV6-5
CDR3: CASSYHGSWDEQYF
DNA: TGTGCCAGCAGTTACCACGGTTCTTGGGACGAGCAGTACTTC

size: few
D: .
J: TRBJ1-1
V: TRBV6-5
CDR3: CASSYGQKAFF
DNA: TGTGCCAGCAGTTACGGCCAAAAAGCTTTCTTT

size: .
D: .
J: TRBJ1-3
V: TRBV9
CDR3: CASSVDRAGNTIYF
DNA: TGTGCCAGCAGCGTAGACAGGGCTGGAAACACCATATATTTT

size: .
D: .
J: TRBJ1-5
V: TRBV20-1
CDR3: CSAKPTGLLYQPQHF
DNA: TGCAGTGCTAAGCCAACAGGGCTCCTATATCAACCCCAGCATTTT

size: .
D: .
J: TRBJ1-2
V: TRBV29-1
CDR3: CSVDWSQGYGYTF
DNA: TGCAGCGTTGATTGGTCACAGGGCTATGGCTACACCTTC

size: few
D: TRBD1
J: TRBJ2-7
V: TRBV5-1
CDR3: CASRFTGGSYEQYF
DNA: TGCGCCAGCAGATTTACAGGGGGCTCCTACGAGCAGTACTTC

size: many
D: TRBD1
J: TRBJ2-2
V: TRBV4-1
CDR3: CASSPGTGSTGELFF
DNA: TGCGCCAGCAGCCCCGGGACAGGGAGCACCGGGGAGCTGTTTTTT

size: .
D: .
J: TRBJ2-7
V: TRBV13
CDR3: CASRDAGGSLYEQYF
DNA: TGTGCCAGCAGAGACGCCGGAGGTTCCCTCTACGAGCAGTACTTC

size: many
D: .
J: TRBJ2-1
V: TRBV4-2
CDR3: CASSQTANSSYNEQFF
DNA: TGTGCCAGCAGCCAAACGGCTAACAGCTCCTACAATGAGCAGTTCTTC

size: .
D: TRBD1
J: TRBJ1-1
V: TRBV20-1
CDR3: CSARGSDRDTEAFF
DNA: TGCAGTGCTAGGGGATCGGACAGGGACACTGAAGCTTTCTTT

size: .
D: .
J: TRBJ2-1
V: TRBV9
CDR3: CASSVGWGQNEQFF
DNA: TGTGCCAGCAGCGTAGGCTGGGGGCAGAATGAGCAGTTCTTC

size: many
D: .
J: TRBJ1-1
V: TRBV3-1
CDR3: CASSQGPKLGAFF
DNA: TGTGCCAGCAGCCAAGGGCCTAAATTGGGGGCTTTCTTT

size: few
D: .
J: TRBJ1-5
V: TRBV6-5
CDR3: CASSYGRDQPQHF
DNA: TGTGCCAGCAGTTATGGGCGGGATCAGCCCCAGCATTTT

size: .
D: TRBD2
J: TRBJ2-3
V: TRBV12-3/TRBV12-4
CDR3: CASRRGRLFGDTDTQYF
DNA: TGTGCCAGCAGGCGCGGGAGATTATTTGGAGACACAGATACGCAGTATTTT

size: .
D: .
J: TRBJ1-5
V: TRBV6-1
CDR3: CASTTGANQPQHF
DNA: TGTGCCAGCACTACGGGGGCGAATCAGCCCCAGCATTTT

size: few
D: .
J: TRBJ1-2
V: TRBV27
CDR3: CASSPVEGGGGYTF
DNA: TGTGCCAGCAGTCCTGTGGAGGGGGGTGGTGGCTACACCTTC

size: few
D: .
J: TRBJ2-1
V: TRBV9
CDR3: CASSVDPGTKYNEQFF
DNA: TGTGCCAGCAGCGTCGATCCAGGGACGAAGTACAATGAGCAGTTCTTC

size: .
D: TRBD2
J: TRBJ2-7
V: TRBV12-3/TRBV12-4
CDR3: CASTNPGGGRAYF
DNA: TGTGCCAGCACCAACCCGGGAGGAGGGAGAGCGTACTTC

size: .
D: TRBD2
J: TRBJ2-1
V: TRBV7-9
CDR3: CASSPPAGGGDEQFF
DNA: TGTGCCAGCAGCCCCCCCGCGGGAGGTGGTGATGAGCAGTTCTTC

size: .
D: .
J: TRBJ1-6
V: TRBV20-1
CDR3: CSAREGSGNNSPLHF
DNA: TGCAGTGCTAGAGAGGGCAGCGGTAATAATTCACCCCTCCACTTT

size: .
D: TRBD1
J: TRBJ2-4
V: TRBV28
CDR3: CASSRQGAAAKNIQYF
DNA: TGTGCCAGCAGCCGACAGGGGGCGGCGGCCAAAAACATTCAGTACTTC

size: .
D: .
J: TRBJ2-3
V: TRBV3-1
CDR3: CASRQHGADTQYF
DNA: TGTGCCAGCAGACAACACGGCGCAGATACGCAGTATTTT

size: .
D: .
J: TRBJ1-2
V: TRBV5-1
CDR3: CASRSGDYYGYTF
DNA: TGCGCCAGCAGATCAGGGGATTACTATGGCTACACCTTC

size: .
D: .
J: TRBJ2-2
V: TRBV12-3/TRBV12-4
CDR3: CASSLRQVTGELFF
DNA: TGTGCCAGCAGTTTAAGACAGGTTACCGGGGAGCTGTTTTTT